This TCR beta chain was sequenced during a study of PD-1 blockade in classical Hodgkin lymphoma. Details on this clone: Its antigen is as yet unknown.

Profiled with immunoSEQ multiplex PCR; TCRdb holds only in-frame clones, not every one. In the table there are 11,000 to 15,000 clones, about 86% of which are singletons. General observations from the study: Diversity similar to that of newly diagnosed patients was seen at baseline in complete responders.

Relapses following autologous stem cell transplantation were seen in all patients, with brentuximab vedotin exposure varying. Patients reached a best response of complete response, partial response or progressive disease. The CDR3 sequence is 17 residues long. This sequence joins TRBV21-1 and TRBJ2-7; no check of the table's D call, TRBD2, against the DNA was made. TRBV21-1 is shown as a pseudogene. Sequences were derived from peripheral blood mononuclear cells (PBMCs), sampled at baseline. The TCR originated in a human donor with classical Hodgkin lymphoma. The CDR3 region has the DNA TGTGCCAGCACCTGTTCGGCGTTAAGAGCGGGGGTTTGTAGGCAGTACTTC. This encodes CASTCSALRAGVCRQYF.